These T cell receptor beta chains were read from a single sample in a study of blood T cell repertoires in COVID-19. Libraries were prepared by immunoSEQ multiplex PCR; TCRdb keeps only in-frame clonotypes and omits some of them. Among approximately 140,000 clones listed, over 75% were seen once. Input material: PBMCs or T cells enriched from blood (not recorded which). All receptors come from a man between 50 and 59 years old in a cohort exposed to, infected with or recovered from COVID-19 (not recorded which). Each CDR3 is given with its conserved first and last residue. Each record gives: V gene, J gene, CDR3 protein.

v_call: TRBV2
j_call: TRBJ1-1
cdr3_aa: CASSIIRQGLAFF

v_call: TRBV5-5
j_call: TRBJ1-2
cdr3_aa: CASSLEAGANYGYTF

v_call: TRBV5-1
j_call: TRBJ1-5
cdr3_aa: CASSLVGGAGNQPQHF

v_call: TRBV6-2/TRBV6-3
j_call: TRBJ1-5
cdr3_aa: CASSYPGRVQPQHF

v_call: TRBV19
j_call: TRBJ1-2
cdr3_aa: CASRTGNYGYTF

v_call: TRBV18
j_call: TRBJ1-4
cdr3_aa: CASSGTPQGEKLFF

v_call: TRBV19
j_call: TRBJ1-6
cdr3_aa: CASRAESNSPLHF

v_call: TRBV2
j_call: TRBJ1-1
cdr3_aa: CASSLTEAFF

v_call: TRBV15
j_call: TRBJ2-1
cdr3_aa: CATSLDGSPEQFF

v_call: TRBV6-5
j_call: TRBJ1-6
cdr3_aa: CASSYRGDNSPLHF

v_call: TRBV7-9
j_call: TRBJ1-2
cdr3_aa: CASSPLHRQDGYTF

v_call: TRBV28
j_call: TRBJ2-7
cdr3_aa: CASTQGLAGYEQYF

v_call: TRBV2
j_call: TRBJ2-7
cdr3_aa: CASEGMSGTSASEQYF

v_call: TRBV24-1
j_call: TRBJ2-1
cdr3_aa: CATATGGFYNEQFF

v_call: TRBV4-1
j_call: TRBJ2-2
cdr3_aa: CASSAFGQFSLTNTGELFF

v_call: TRBV7-2
j_call: TRBJ2-3
cdr3_aa: CASSMGAGVRADTQYF